This T cell receptor (beta chain) was recorded in a study of cytomegalovirus exposure and HLA in healthy donors. The PCR made use of 60 Vbeta and 13 Jbeta primers. In the original analysis: A later analysis tallied 80 million or so unique TCR beta chains, approximately 10 million of them shared. TCRdb keeps only in-frame clones here, not all; method: immunoSEQ multiplex PCR. V, J and clone size derive from that table, while D and trimming were established from the DNA sequence. The table lists 150,000 to 200,000 clones, roughly 80% of them singletons, with more than 1.1% in the top ten. Per germline, CDR1 SEHNR and CDR2 FQNEAQ (reference sequence). The ends lost 4 bases at V and 0 bases at J; junction bases unmatched: 4. This CDR3 contains 15 residues. Each donor's status was that of a healthy bone marrow donor.

Sequencing input: PBMCs. The receptor's source is a young woman in good health and CMV-seronegative. The V gene is TRBV7-9, the J gene TRBJ2-3; the match to TRBD2 covers 7 bases. The CDR3 nucleotides are TGTGCCAGCAGCTCTCCGGGACTAAGCACAGATACGCAGTATTTT. Translation: CASSSPGLSTDTQYF.